A single sample is the source of the 6 T cell receptor beta chains below, sequenced in a study of T cells in Graves' hyperthyroidism and ophthalmopathy (dated by TCRdb to the late 2010s). To prepare the library, multiplex PCR was applied. Sequencing was performed on an Illumina HiSeq 2000. Amplification of TCR beta CDR3 regions was carried out from RNA transcripts. A first-round RT-PCR of the TCR CDR3 used the HTBI primer set with the Qiagen OneStep RT-PCR kit. TCRdb's own reprocessing of the public reads used fastp at Q25 and MiXCR and kept productive beta chains. Rows matching on CDR3 protein sequence are summarized as one entry with the most common DNA and genes. Within this sample are 300,000 to 500,000 distinct CDR3 sequences, with 15% of them counted one time only. Approximately 30% of the sample comes from the top ten. The sequenced sample consisted of blood. The receptors stem from a woman in her twenties or thirties with Graves' hyperthyroidism.

There are many counts of this clonotype. The chain's CDR3 is CASSLWGQTQYNEQFF. The CDR3 DNA follows: TGTGCCAGCAGCTTGTGGGGGCAAACACAGTACAATGAGCAGTTCTTC. This chain joins TRBV5-6 and TRBJ2-1; the D gene is possibly TRBD1 (6 bases). Germline V gene data show CDR1 as SGHDT and CDR2 as YYEEEE. The V end lost 1 base, the J end lost 4 bases, and 15 bases lay between the germline ends. The CDR3 sequence is 16 residues long.

The chain carries TRBV28 and TRBJ1-6; D possibly corresponds to TRBD1 (6 bases). In germline, CDR1 is MDHEN, CDR2 SYDVKM. Trimming took 7 bases from V and 10 from J, leaving 20 bases between them. The CDR3 is 15 residues long. In DNA, the CDR3 is TGTGCCAGCATCCTACACGGGGGGGCCGGGTCACCCCTCCACTTT. This encodes CASILHGGAGSPLHF.

There are many counts of this clonotype. The rearrangement joins TRBV2 to TRBJ2-7; D ambiguous. V was shortened by 8 bases and J by 4 bases, with 9 bases between the two germline ends. Germline CDR1 is SNHLY and CDR2 is FYNNEI. The CDR3 is made up of 11 amino acids. CDR3: CASCLAYEQYF. CDR3 nucleotide sequence: TGTGCCAGCTGTTTGGCATACGAGCAGTACTTC.

This chain connects TRBV6-1 to TRBJ1-6, with TRBD1 matching over 7 bases. CDR1 is MNHNS, CDR2 SASEGT, per germline. After removal of 6 bases from V and 7 bases from J, the junction contained 3 bases not matched to a gene. The CDR3 consists of 13 residues. In DNA form, the CDR3 reads TGTGCCAGCAGGAGGGACAGAAATTCACCCCTCCACTTT. As protein: CASRRDRNSPLHF.

This clonotype has more than one count but fewer than ten. The chain is built from TRBV5-1 and TRBJ1-1; no clear D gene. Germline assignment: CDR1 SGHRS and CDR2 YFSETQ. The CDR3 is made up of 15 amino acids. The V gene lost 1 base and the J gene lost 0 bases, with 10 bases spanning the gap. The CDR3 loop is CASSLSLEMNTEAFF. The CDR3 nucleotides are TGCGCCAGCAGCTTGTCCCTAGAAATGAACACTGAAGCTTTCTTT. The full variable domain, completed using reference TRBV5-1 and TRBJ1-1, is KAGVTQTPRYLIKTRGQQVTLSCSPISGHRSVSWYQQTPGQGLQFLFEYFSETQRNKGNFPGRFSGRQFSNSRSEMNVSTLELGDSALYLCASSLSLEMNTEAFFGQGTRLTVV.

The chain carries TRBV6-1 and TRBJ1-4; no clear D. Looked up from germline, CDR1 is MNHNS and CDR2 is SASEGT. Trimming removed 7 bases from V and 5 bases from J, with 14 bases in between. The CDR3 is made up of 14 amino acids. DNA of the CDR3: TGTGCCAGCAAAGCTAGGTTACTCAATGAAAAACTGTTTTTT. Protein product: CASKARLLNEKLFF.